Listed below are T cell receptor beta chains from one sample, sequenced in a study of T cells in localized non-small cell lung cancer. Clones were sequenced by immunoSEQ multiplex PCR, and TCRdb holds only the in-frame ones, with some missing. The sample carries approximately 150,000 clones, 89% recorded once. The sequenced sample was peripheral blood, obtained before any cancer treatment. The receptors come from a female donor older than 55 with stage I lung adenocarcinoma. Both conserved end residues are part of each CDR3. Part of the rows lack a size; the others show once, few, many or a class for expanded clones.

>TRBV5-4|13|NA|TRBJ1-2
CASSPKKGESYTF
>TRBV5-4|16|NA|TRBJ2-5
CASSLVRGPIQETQYF
>TRBV30|12|NA|TRBJ2-5
CAWQDSGETQYF
>TRBV10-1|16|NA|TRBJ2-2
CASSVASGRGTGELFF
>TRBV2|16|NA|TRBJ2-2
CASSGGLAGGRGELFF
>TRBV28|13|NA|TRBJ2-3
CASSEGSTDTQYF
>TRBV16|13|NA|TRBJ2-7
CASSQGRGYEQYF
>TRBV30|14|NA|TRBJ2-2
CAWGTSGNTGELFF
>TRBV6-1|14|NA|TRBJ1-2
CASSEGQTNYGYTF
>TRBV4-2|16|NA|TRBJ2-3
CASSPRLAGDVDTQYF
>TRBV15|15|NA|TRBJ1-1
CATSRDWAGAAEAFF
>TRBV25-1|13|NA|TRBJ1-5
CASGQGAAQPQHF
>TRBV28|16|NA|TRBJ2-2
CASSPTSLGSAGELFF
>TRBV23-1|11|NA|TRBJ2-1
CASSAGGEQFF
>TRBV2|14|NA|TRBJ2-3
CASSEWEGPDTQYF
>TRBV5-1|15|NA|TRBJ1-3
CASSPWTVSGNTIYF
>TRBV5-5|16|NA|TRBJ2-5
CASSPALAGGQETQYF
>TRBV6-1|15|once|TRBJ2-3
CASGGLAGGPHTQYF
>TRBV9|13|NA|TRBJ1-1
CASSVTIDTEAFF
>TRBV10-2|12|NA|TRBJ1-1
CAVNRGATEAFF
>TRBV15|15|NA|TRBJ2-7
CATSRNQGQSYEQYF
>TRBV5-4|14|once|TRBJ1-2
CASSLEAGPYGYTF
>TRBV7-9|14|NA|TRBJ2-2
CASSLQGFTGELFF
>TRBV7-6|12|NA|TRBJ1-1
CASSFVRGQAFF
>TRBV2|16|NA|TRBJ2-5
CASRMRQGRTVETQYF
>TRBV19|15|NA|TRBJ2-5
CASSVFSGSGETQYF
>TRBV28|17|NA|TRBJ2-6
CASRSPGLSSGANVLTF
>TRBV28|14|NA|TRBJ1-2
CASSPPHLQGSPIF
>TRBV28|11|NA|TRBJ1-5
CASSLEVREHF
>TRBV28|12|NA|TRBJ1-1
CASSLSGTEAFF
>TRBV9|14|NA|TRBJ1-5
CASSVDSGDQPQHF
>TRBV11-2|13|NA|TRBJ2-5
CASSPGLQETQYF
>TRBV9|19|NA|TRBJ2-6
CASSVSVLEGQTGANVLTF